Below, 12 T cell receptor beta chains from the same sample are listed, as sequenced in a study of T cell changes during pregnancy in multiple sclerosis (dated by TCRdb to the late 2010s). The method behind the library was the immunoSEQ multiplex PCR assay. In its TCRdb copy, this immuneACCESS table keeps in-frame sequences only and misses some clones. Where compared with another copy, unresolved V genes explain less than half of these, and the others have no known cause. The sample yields 100,000 or so clones; approximately 90% were counted once. The ten largest account for around 1.2% of the sample. The sequencing used peripheral blood, collected in the second trimester of pregnancy. All receptors derive from a female donor with multiple sclerosis, enrolled in a pregnancy study.

The chain combines TRBV6-1 with TRBJ1-2; no firm D call. The CDR3 loop spans 13 amino acids. V shed 2 bases and J shed 8 bases, with 12 bases lying between them. Per the germline V gene, CDR1 is MNHNS and CDR2 is SASEGT. CDR3 in amino acids: CASSETPFGGYTF. CDR3 DNA sequence: TGTGCCAGCAGTGAAACCCCCTTTGGCGGCTACACCTTC.

The chain couples TRBV30 to TRBJ2-5; tentatively, D is TRBD2 (6 bases). The germline V gene has CDR1 GTSNPN and CDR2 SVGIG (reference sequence). V dropped 0 bases and J dropped 4 bases, with 12 bases sitting between them. This CDR3 spans 14 amino acids. The CDR3 DNA reads as TGTGCCTGGAGTGTGGCAGGCGGGGCAGAGACCCAGTACTTC. This encodes CAWSVAGGAETQYF.

CDR3 amino acids: CASSIAGGQFNEQFF. CDR3 nucleotides: TGCGCCAGCAGCATAGCGGGAGGTCAATTCAATGAGCAGTTCTTC. The rearrangement joins TRBV5-1 to TRBJ2-1, with 10 bases aligning to TRBD2. V lost 4 bases to trimming and J lost 6 bases; unmatched junction nucleotides: 7. The CDR3 consists of 15 residues. CDR1 is SGHRS, CDR2 YFSETQ, per germline.

The V call is TRBV2, the J call TRBJ2-7; possible D gene TRBD2, 6 bases. The germline V gene has CDR1 SNHLY and CDR2 FYNNEI. CDR3 size: 14 residues. Between the trimmed V and J ends, which lost 7 bases and 7 bases, there was a span of 20 bases. CDR3 sequence: CASTLGRDGREQYF. CDR3 in DNA: TGTGCCAGCACCCTAGGACGGGATGGGAGGGAGCAGTACTTC.

CDR3 sequence reads: CASRASNYGYTF. Here the CDR3 DNA reads TGTGCCAGCAGGGCTTCTAACTATGGCTACACCTTC. The V gene is TRBV6-5, the J gene TRBJ1-2; D is unclear. Per the germline V gene, CDR1 is MNHEY and CDR2 is SVGAGI. The CDR3 totals 12 residues. V shed 6 bases and J shed 0 bases, with 5 bases lying between them.

This chain joins TRBV15 and TRBJ2-1; 8 bases fit TRBD2. Germline V gene data show CDR1 as LNHNV and CDR2 as YYDKDF (reference sequence). Losses at the gene ends were 8 bases for V and 13 bases for J; bases not matched to a gene: 16. The CDR3 extends over 14 amino acids. DNA for the CDR3: TGTGCCACCCCTTTTTTTAAGCGGGAGAGGTTTCAGTTCTTC. Protein product: CATPFFKRERFQFF.

The V and J genes are TRBV7-6 and TRBJ1-1, with TRBD1 matching 8 bases. CDR1 is SGHVS and CDR2 is FNYEAQ in the germline V gene. V was pared by 5 bases and J by 1 base, with 3 bases of the junction left unmatched. This CDR3 contains 14 residues. CDR3 in amino acids: CASSPGQGNTEAFF. The CDR3 nucleotides are TGTGCCAGCAGCCCCGGACAGGGGAACACTGAAGCTTTCTTT.

The chain recombines TRBV9 with TRBJ2-3; no definite D call. The CDR3 is 13 amino acids. Trimming pared 4 bases from V and 0 bases from J, leaving 6 bases between. The V gene's germline CDR1 is SGDLS and CDR2 YYNGEE. Written as DNA, the CDR3 is TGTGCCAGCAGCACCTACAGCACAGATACGCAGTATTTT. Protein: CASSTYSTDTQYF.

The genes are TRBV27 and TRBJ1-3; 7 bases fit TRBD1. J lost 0 bases, V lost 6 bases, and 5 bases had no gene match. CDR3 length equals 15 residues. Germline CDR1 reads MNHEY; CDR2 reads SMNVEV (reference sequence). The CDR3 region has the DNA TGTGCCAGCAGCAAACAGGGGAACTCTGGAAACACCATATATTTT. Its translation: CASSKQGNSGNTIYF.

The chain has TRBV19 and TRBJ2-3, with 9 nucleotides matching TRBD2. Germline V gene data show CDR1 as LNHDA and CDR2 as SQIVND (reference sequence). The CDR3 loop spans 14 amino acids. Germline trimming cut 2 bases from V and 12 bases from J; bases unmatched to any gene: 9. The CDR3 nucleotides are TGTGCCAGTAGTATACAGGCCGGGACTAGCCACCAGTATTTT. Amino acid sequence: CASSIQAGTSHQYF.

The chain carries TRBV27 and TRBJ1-1; tentative D call: TRBD1 (5 bases). Trimming removed 5 bases from V and 3 bases from J, with 22 bases in between. CDR1 and CDR2 (germline): MNHEY, SMNVEV (reference sequence). This CDR3 region has 17 residues. The CDR3 region has the DNA TGTGCCAGCAGTGATAGGGACTCCTACAGAGGCGACACTGAAGCTTTCTTT. Translating it yields CASSDRDSYRGDTEAFF.

The chain is built from TRBV28 and TRBJ2-1; 10 bases are a match to TRBD2. The CDR3 spans 14 residues. CDR1 and CDR2 (germline): MDHEN, SYDVKM. The ends lost 7 bases at V and 7 bases at J; junction bases unmatched: 7. The CDR3 loop reads CASILAGERNEQFF. The DNA of the CDR3 is TGTGCCAGCATCCTAGCGGGAGAGAGAAATGAGCAGTTCTTC. Supplemented by reference TRBV28 and TRBJ2-1, the full variable domain reads DVKVTQSSRYLVKRTGEKVFLECVQDMDHENMFWYRQDPGLGLRLIYFSYDVKMKEKGDIPEGYSVSREKKERFSLILESASTNQTSMYLCASILAGERNEQFFGPGTRLTVL.